The next 19 T cell receptor beta chains were all read from a single sample in a study of T cell changes during pregnancy in multiple sclerosis. The method was immunoSEQ multiplex PCR; TCRdb's version includes in-frame clones alone and lacks a portion of them. The repertoire holds about 24,000 clones, approximately 86% seen once, with under 1.1% in the top ten. Sequenced here: CD4+ T cells from peripheral blood mononuclear cells, sampled in the second trimester of pregnancy. The receptor set was obtained from a female donor in good health, enrolled as a control in a pregnancy study.

The chain carries TRBV5-4 and TRBJ1-1; D possibly corresponds to TRBD1 (5 bases). The V gene's germline CDR1 is SGHNT and CDR2 YYREEE (reference sequence). Trimming pared 5 bases from V and 1 base from J, leaving 27 bases between. This CDR3 region has 19 residues. The CDR3, as DNA: TGTGCCAGCAGACCGACCCTGGGGCAGGGCTCATACAGGAACACTGAAGCTTTCTTT. It specifies CASRPTLGQGSYRNTEAFF.

This clone occurred a few times. This rearrangement joins TRBV5-8 to TRBJ1-6, with 11 positions matching TRBD1. This CDR3 has 14 amino acids. Germline trimming cut 3 bases from V and 8 bases from J; bases unmatched to any gene: 1. From germline, CDR1 is SGHTS and CDR2 YDEGEE. For the CDR3, the DNA is TGTGCCAGCAGCTCGGGACAGGGGGATTCACCCCTCCACTTT. Translating gives CASSSGQGDSPLHF.

The chain employs TRBV7-9 and TRBJ2-7; 9 bases agree with TRBD1. Looked up from germline, CDR1 is SEHNR and CDR2 is FQNEAQ (reference sequence). The CDR3 has 16 residues. The V and J ends lost 1 base and 2 bases, in that order; junction bases with no gene match: 6. The CDR3 spells CASSLGGGQGTYEQYF. DNA of the CDR3: TGTGCCAGCAGCTTAGGAGGGGGACAGGGAACCTACGAGCAGTACTTC. The whole variable domain, filled in from reference TRBV7-9 and TRBJ2-7, reads DTGVSQNPRHKITKRGQNVTFRCDPISEHNRLYWYRQTLGQGPEFLTYFQNEAQLEKSRLLSDRFSAERPKGSFSTLEIQRTEQGDSAMYLCASSLGGGQGTYEQYFGPGTRLTVT.

This clone was seen a few times. V gene TRBV5-4 combines with J gene TRBJ2-7, with 8 positions matching TRBD2. The CDR3 extends over 15 amino acids. V shed 0 bases and J 5 bases; nucleotides not matched to a gene: 7. In germline, CDR1 is SGHNT, CDR2 YYREEE (reference sequence). CDR3 DNA sequence: TGTGCCAGCAGCTTGGGGGCCGGGGGGGGCCACGAGCAGTACTTC. Its protein is CASSLGAGGGHEQYF.

The chain joins TRBV30 to TRBJ2-7; D possibly corresponds to TRBD1 (7 bases). The V and J ends lost 8 bases and 4 bases respectively, with 18 bases between them. Germline loops: CDR1 GTSNPN, CDR2 SVGIG (reference sequence). The CDR3 is made up of 13 amino acids. The CDR3 reads CAGTRGEMYEQYF. CDR3 sequence (DNA): TGTGCCGGAACCAGGGGGGAGATGTACGAGCAGTACTTC. Filled out from reference TRBV30 and TRBJ2-7, the complete variable domain reads SQTIHQWPATLVQPVGSPLSLECTVEGTSNPNLYWYRQAAGRGLQLLFYSVGIGQISSEVPQNLSASRPQDRQFILSSKKLLLSDSGFYLCAGTRGEMYEQYFGPGTRLTVT.

The V call is TRBV18, the J call TRBJ2-1; D not resolved. The V end lost 3 bases, the J end lost 5 bases, and 8 bases lay between the germline ends. The CDR3 length is 13 residues. Germline loops: CDR1 KGHSH, CDR2 LQKENI. The DNA for the CDR3 is TGTGCCAGCTCACCCACAGCCCACAATGAGCAGTTCTTC. Its translation is CASSPTAHNEQFF.

The chain has TRBV27 and TRBJ2-3; possibly TRBD1 for D (6 bases). V lost 5 bases to trimming and J lost 4 bases, with 19 bases between them. This CDR3 is 16 amino acids long. CDR1 and CDR2 from the germline V gene are MNHEY and SMNVEV (reference sequence). CDR3 sequence reads: CASSPLSLPGADTQYF. For the CDR3, the DNA is TGTGCCAGCAGTCCCCTGAGTCTCCCAGGGGCAGATACGCAGTATTTT.

The rearrangement links TRBV28 to TRBJ1-5; 9 bases match TRBD1. CDR1 is MDHEN, CDR2 SYDVKM, per germline. Trimming at V came to 4 bases and at J to 6 bases, leaving 7 bases not matched to a gene. The CDR3 runs 15 residues. CDR3 DNA: TGTGCCAGCAGTTCGGGGGACAGGGATTCTCAGCCCCAGCATTTT. This encodes CASSSGDRDSQPQHF.

The J gene is TRBJ2-3, the V gene TRBV5-6, with 7 positions matching TRBD2. V lost 1 base to trimming and J lost 0 bases; unmatched junction nucleotides: 5. The CDR3 consists of 16 residues. From germline, CDR1 is SGHDT and CDR2 YYEEEE. CDR3 residues: CASSLFLAVSTDTQYF. CDR3 nucleotide sequence: TGTGCCAGCAGCTTGTTCCTAGCGGTTAGCACAGATACGCAGTATTTT.

The genes are TRBV27 and TRBJ1-5; D possibly corresponds to TRBD1 (5 bases). The V gene lost 10 bases and the J gene lost 1 base, with 14 bases spanning the gap. Germline V gene data show CDR1 as MNHEY and CDR2 as SMNVEV (reference sequence). The CDR3 contains 14 residues. CDR3 loop: CATQGPGSNQPQHF. The CDR3 nucleotides read TGTGCCACCCAGGGTCCTGGCAGCAATCAGCCCCAGCATTTT.

The genes are TRBV4-3 and TRBJ1-4, with D maybe TRBD1 (5 bases). The germline gives CDR1 LGHNA, CDR2 YSLEER. Trimming shortened V by 2 bases and J by 6 bases, and 16 bases separated the two germline ends. The length of the CDR3 is 16 residues. In nucleotides, the CDR3 is TGCGCCAGCAGCCAATCTAGGCCCAGGGCGGATGAAAAACTGTTTTTT. Its translation: CASSQSRPRADEKLFF.

The gene calls are TRBV6-6 and TRBJ2-4; possible D gene TRBD2, 7 bases. This CDR3 region has 16 residues. Germline V lookup: CDR1 MNHNY, CDR2 SVGAGI (reference sequence). The V gene lost 4 bases and the J gene lost 5 bases, with 18 bases spanning the gap. CDR3 DNA: TGTGCCAGCAGTTCCTCGAGGGGGGGCGCGGAAAACATTCAGTACTTC. It specifies CASSSSRGGAENIQYF.

This chain joins TRBV20-1 and TRBJ2-1, with D maybe TRBD2 (6 bases). Germline V gene sequence: CDR1 DFQATT, CDR2 SNEGSKA (reference sequence). The CDR3 totals 11 residues. Trimming removed 6 bases at V and 9 bases at J, with 12 bases between. CDR3 bases: TGCAGTGCGGGCGGGGTGCGTGAGCAGTTCTTC. Translation: CSAGGVREQFF.

The chain is built from TRBV4-3 and TRBJ2-2, with 7 nucleotides matching TRBD1. The ends lost 5 bases at V and 1 base at J; junction bases unmatched: 10. The germline V gene has CDR1 LGHNA and CDR2 YSLEER. This CDR3 comprises 17 residues. This CDR3 is CASSNDKTGENTGELFF. DNA of the CDR3: TGCGCCAGCAGCAACGATAAAACAGGGGAGAACACCGGGGAGCTGTTTTTT.

V is TRBV28 and J is TRBJ2-3; D perhaps matches TRBD1 (6 bases). The CDR3 has 16 residues. V shed 6 bases and J shed 6 bases, with 22 bases lying between them. The germline V gene encodes CDR1 MDHEN and CDR2 SYDVKM. CDR3 residues: CASRIHIGTPGDTQYF. The CDR3 region has the DNA TGTGCCAGCAGAATACATATCGGGACACCTGGGGATACGCAGTATTTT.

The chain combines TRBV11-2 with TRBJ2-1, with 9 bases identical to TRBD1. The CDR3 is 15 residues long. Germline trimming cut 4 bases from V and 7 bases from J; bases unmatched to any gene: 8. Germline assignment: CDR1 SGHAT and CDR2 FQNNGV. DNA of the CDR3: TGTGCCAGCAGCTCCCTGAACAGGGGGCGAAATGAGCAGTTCTTC. Translated: CASSSLNRGRNEQFF.

CDR3 protein: CASSGPSGGSYNEQFF. The CDR3 DNA is TGTGCCAGCAGCGGCCCTAGCGGGGGATCTTACAATGAGCAGTTCTTC. V usage is TRBV5-6 and J usage is TRBJ2-1; 10 bases fit TRBD2. J gave up 4 bases and V 4 bases, and 8 bases lay outside the gene matches. Germline CDR1 is SGHDT and CDR2 is YYEEEE. The CDR3 spans 16 residues. Combining the CDR3 with reference TRBV5-6 and TRBJ2-1 gives the whole variable domain DAGVTQSPTHLIKTRGQQVTLRCSPKSGHDTVSWYQQALGQGPQFIFQYYEEEERQRGNFPDRFSGHQFPNYSSELNVNALLLGDSALYLCASSGPSGGSYNEQFFGPGTRLTVL.

V is TRBV30 and J is TRBJ2-5; 11 bases are shared with TRBD2. V shed 3 bases, J shed 5 bases, and the junction held 8 bases outside the gene matches. Germline assignment: CDR1 GTSNPN and CDR2 SVGIG (reference sequence). The CDR3 totals 15 residues. The CDR3: CAWRLVAGGPETQYF. The CDR3, as DNA: TGTGCCTGGAGGTTGGTAGCGGGAGGGCCGGAGACCCAGTACTTC.

The chain recombines TRBV7-3 with TRBJ2-1, with TRBD1 as a possible D gene (6 bases). Germline CDR1 and CDR2: SGHTA and FQGTGA. This CDR3 is 19 amino acids long. The V end was cut by 1 base, the J end by 5 bases, with 24 bases between. The CDR3: CASSLIQGVQAKIDNEQFF. DNA for the CDR3: TGTGCCAGCAGCTTAATACAGGGAGTACAGGCTAAAATCGACAATGAGCAGTTCTTC. Variable domain in full (rest from reference TRBV7-3 and TRBJ2-1): GAGVSQTPSNKVTEKGKYVELRCDPISGHTALYWYRQSLGQGPEFLIYFQGTGAADDSGLPNDRFFAVRPEGSVSTLKIQRTERGDSAVYLCASSLIQGVQAKIDNEQFFGPGTRLTVL.